Below are 7 T cell receptor beta chains sequenced from a single sample in a study of T cells expressing NK-cell markers. No DNA is given; TCRdb re-called the 5' RACE reads and lists each CDR3 protein once. The table lists several thousand distinct CDR3 sequences. Sequencing was done on a sample of blood T cells: a sorted CD56 or NKG2C T cell subset, CD4+ or CD8+ T cells, or bulk PBMC T cells (not recorded which). These receptors all stem from a young man in good health.

This clonotype shows up as medium-sized by frequency. The rearrangement uses TRBV20-1 and TRBJ1-6. This CDR3 has 13 amino acids. CDR1 DFQATT and CDR2 SNEGSKA come from the germline V gene (reference sequence). The chain's CDR3 is CSAPDRDNSPLHF.

This clonotype is deemed medium-sized (0.01 to 0.1%) by its frequency. The chain couples TRBV25-1 to TRBJ2-5; TCRdb's assignment of TRBD2 cannot be checked, as there is no DNA. The CDR3 runs to 14 residues. CDR1 and CDR2 from the germline V gene are MGHDK and SYGVNS. The CDR3 spells CASKEAGGSQTQYF.

Judged by frequency, this clonotype is medium-sized. V gene TRBV11-3 combines with J gene TRBJ2-2; TCRdb proposes TRBD1, but this gene call is untestable without DNA. The CDR3 has 15 residues. Germline CDR1 SGHNT, CDR2 YENEEA. The CDR3 loop is CASSFRGSDTGELFF.

The V gene is TRBV28, the J gene TRBJ1-1; TCRdb proposes TRBD1, but this gene call is untestable without DNA. The CDR3 totals 12 residues. The germline gives CDR1 MDHEN, CDR2 SYDVKM. The CDR3 protein is CASRGGTGPDFF.

The rearrangement joins TRBV5-1 to TRBJ1-2; TCRdb's assignment of TRBD1 cannot be checked, as there is no DNA. The CDR3 has 15 amino acids. Per germline, CDR1 SGHRS and CDR2 YFSETQ. CDR3: CASSLGQGSRYGYTF.

This chain uses TRBV6-1 with TRBJ1-1. CDR1 is MNHNS and CDR2 is SASEGT in the germline V gene. CDR3 length equals 14 residues. The CDR3 protein is CASTEDSRNTEAFF.

This clonotype ranks as medium-sized in terms of frequency. This chain links TRBV27 with TRBJ2-1; without DNA, the TCRdb call of TRBD2 cannot be checked. Germline values: CDR1 MNHEY, CDR2 SMNVEV (reference sequence). The CDR3 covers 11 residues. The chain's CDR3 is CATRLVHEQFF.